The T cell receptor (beta chain) described here comes from a study of beta chain features in type 1 diabetes. Points from the study as a whole: Significant though moderate, a shortening of TCRB CDR3s appeared in all four CD4+ subsets of Type 1 diabetes patients.

CD4+ naive, central memory, regulatory and stem cell-like memory cells were sorted via CD45RO/CCR7/CD25/CD127/CD95/CD27. Expressed TCRB transcripts got sequenced, as all isolated RNA was reverse transcribed. Repertoires were generated with immunoSEQ multiplex PCR, while TCRdb's copy carries only in-frame clones and drops some. The sample records about 130,000 clones, around 9% being singletons. This clone was counted a few times. Antigen: not known. V was shortened by 3 bases and J by 0 bases, with 9 bases between the two germline ends. The CDR3 length is 15 residues. Germline V gene sequence: CDR1 SNHLY, CDR2 FYNNEI.

J is TRBJ2-1 and V is TRBV2; D might be TRBD1 (5 bases). The sequenced sample consisted of central memory CD4+ T cells from blood. The receptor's source is a young man with type 1 diabetes. CDR3 sequence: CASSENRYSYNEQFF. The DNA of the CDR3 is TGTGCCAGCAGTGAGAACAGGTACTCCTACAATGAGCAGTTCTTC.